This entry features one T cell receptor (beta chain) sequence. Its antigen remains unknown. Time point reported: after preoperative PTX-NDP chemotherapy. TCRdb processed the PCR reads anew with MiXCR; each CDR3 protein has one entry. The sample has 34,000 or so distinct CDR3 sequences, 52% seen once. Germline V gene lookup returns CDR1 SGHVS and CDR2 FQNEAQ. The CDR3 is made up of 16 amino acids. This sample was taken from a study of esophageal squamous cell carcinoma under preoperative chemotherapy. Study-wide results and caveats: Tumor-infiltrating lymphocytes showed no significant post-chemotherapy TCR diversity increase, unlike peripheral T cells. After treatment, tumor-infiltrating lymphocytes apparently came partly from blood T cells. Paclitaxel-nedaplatin therapy caused immediate, substantial clonotype frequency changes.

V is TRBV7-8 and J is TRBJ2-3, with D perhaps TRBD2 (6 bases). The J call is uncertain, as TRBJ2-7 better fits the DNA end. This sample was gathered from a patient given preoperative chemotherapy. The origin of this receptor is a human donor with esophageal squamous cell carcinoma. The donor label of this sample is uncertain. The CDR3 region is CASSDLGRGANDTQYF. The CDR3 coding sequence is TGTGCCAGCAGCGACCTGGGGCGGGGAGCCAATGACACGCAGTACTTC.